This TCR beta chain was sequenced during a study of blood T cell repertoires in COVID-19 (dated by TCRdb to 2019 to 2021). Notes on the research overall: The collaborator samples originated in the United States, Italy and Spain and spanned the acute and convalescent phases of COVID-19. The prospective study material was composed of cDNA or gDNA derived from T cells, B-cell-depleted T cells, or PBMCs. The dataset comprised deeply sampled blood TCRbeta repertoires from subjects exposed to, actively infected with, or recovered from COVID-19. The repertoires were made available in a free public database intended to serve as a resource for research on the immune response to SARS-CoV-2. The samples were drawn from two sources: the first 160 participants of the ongoing ImmuneRACE study, and 950 to 1,500 subjects contributed by 6 global collaborators. Nearly every sample came with metadata listing a de-identified subject ID, COVID-19 status, age in years and sex. Where HLA class I and class II types were available, the types were taken from metadata supplied by the sample provider, not from assay-based typing. The paper's findings and limits, for the study overall: The quantity of clinical and demographic metadata differed by source and by participant and was supplied without curation.

The immunoSEQ Assay, a bias-controlled multiplex PCR, was used to amplify TCRbeta CDR3 regions from genomic DNA. Processing in the source paper ran as follows. Within the assay, amplification of reference gene primers was used to estimate how many nucleated cells each sample contained. Sequence reads were collapsed and filtered to measure the absolute abundance of every unique TCRbeta CDR3 rearrangement. For each sample, productive Simpson clonality was calculated as the square root of Simpson's diversity index across productive rearrangements. Entries here come from immuneACCESS through TCRdb and include only in-frame sequences with V and J called. Some clones fail to appear in such tables; in the studies checked, an unresolved V gene covers under half of the shortfall, and the cause of the remainder is unknown. V and J calls and clone size are given by that table; D and trimming were obtained from the DNA. This sample lists 100,000 or so clones; around 86% were detected once. Together, the top ten hold approximately 38% of the sample.

The CDR3 spans 15 residues, from the cysteine through the phenylalanine. The only DNA kept is the CDR3, 45 bases in frame from the first base. From a lookup of the germline V gene, CDR1 and CDR2 are MNHEY and SVGAGI. V loses 4 bases of germline sequence and J loses 0 bases, and the interval between the two ends is 13 bases. The collaborating institutions used their own protocols to collect whole blood in K2EDTA tubes. For TCRbeta analysis, collaborators shipped samples as frozen whole blood, isolated PBMCs, or DNA extracted from either of those sample types. This clone turned up a few times. The antigen it binds to is not known. Within one base of it there is no much larger clone, and no base qualities were kept.

This receptor was identified in a man of 80 years or more with acute or convalescent COVID-19. The chain links TRBV6-5 with TRBJ2-7; 6 matching bases give a weak D call of TRBD1. Sequenced sample: peripheral blood. This receptor carries the CDR3 CASSSDRQVSYEQYF. The DNA sequence is as follows: TGTGCCAGCAGTTCCGATAGACAGGTCTCCTACGAGCAGTACTTC.